This TCR beta chain was retrieved from a study of cytomegalovirus exposure and HLA in healthy donors. PCR was performed using 60 Vbeta and 13 Jbeta primers. Assay: immunoSEQ multiplex PCR; the TCRdb copy retains only in-frame clones and omits some. Counted here are 85,000 to 100,000 clones, around 85% occurring once; the ten biggest clones make up around 1.2%. CDR1 is MNHEY and CDR2 is SMNVEV in the germline V gene (reference sequence). CDR3 length: 12 residues. V was cut by 5 bases and J by 9 bases, with 11 bases left in between. This rearrangement joins TRBV27 to TRBJ2-1; D gene unclear. The source is a girl aged 2 to 9 in good health and CMV-seropositive. The sequencing input was PBMCs. CDR3 nucleotides: TGTGCCAGCAGTACACCTCTAGGTGAGCAGTTCTTC. This encodes CASSTPLGEQFF.